This T cell receptor (beta chain) originates from a study of neurological immune-mediated disorders. The study, taken as a whole, reports: Among expanded clones, no CDR3 amino acid sequences were shared across subjects, a pattern suggesting private repertoires in all groups.

Germline CDR1 and CDR2: SQVTM and ANQGSEA. The CDR3 has 13 residues. Trimming removed 4 bases at V and 0 bases at J, with 9 bases between. TCRdb re-called the 5' RACE reads with MiXCR, one entry per CDR3 protein. The data show 45,000 to 55,000 distinct CDR3 sequences, around 5.3% seen once. In its sample, this clonotype was seen many times. Its antigen is currently unknown. The TCR sequence derives from a woman between 18 and 29 years old with multiple sclerosis. The V gene is TRBV29-1, the J gene TRBJ1-2; D uncertain. Sample: CD4+ T cells from blood. CDR3: CSVGILANYGYTF. The CDR3 DNA is TGCAGCGTTGGGATTTTAGCTAACTATGGCTACACCTTC.